These 30 T cell receptor beta chains were all obtained from the same sample, sequenced in a study of shared clonotypes between healthy human individuals. Using immunoSEQ multiplex PCR, the repertoire was profiled, and TCRdb retains in-frame clones only, with some absent. The sample records millions of clones, more than 80% being singletons. The sample consisted of naive CD4+ T cells sorted from blood. Described subset: CD45RA+ positively selected. Receptor source: a man between 18 and 29 years old in good health.

This chain uses TRBV5-1 with TRBJ2-7; 15 bases fit TRBD2. The germline gives CDR1 SGHRS, CDR2 YFSETQ. This CDR3 has 17 amino acids. Losses at the gene ends were 3 bases for V and 7 bases for J; bases not matched to a gene: 11. CDR3 sequence (DNA): TGCGCCAGCAGCTCCTTGCCGGGCGGGACTAGCGGGAGGGAGCAGTACTTC. Translating it yields CASSSLPGGTSGREQYF.

A word on this clone: The sample has other DNA sequences that encode this CDR3 too. The rearrangement joins TRBV18 to TRBJ2-2; 11 nucleotides match TRBD2. The CDR3 is 16 residues long. V lost 3 bases, J lost 5 bases, and 5 bases stayed unmatched. Germline CDR1 and CDR2: KGHSH and LQKENI. The CDR3: CASSPLLAGETGELFF. The DNA for the CDR3 is TGTGCCAGCTCACCCCTACTAGCGGGAGAAACCGGGGAGCTGTTTTTT.

J is TRBJ1-3 and V is TRBV11-2; D is ambiguous. The V end lost 5 bases, the J end lost 6 bases, and 14 bases lay between the germline ends. Germline CDR1 and CDR2: SGHAT and FQNNGV. This CDR3 is built from 14 residues. The CDR3 nucleotides read TGTGCCAGCAGCCTTCGAGGAAACTCAAACACCATATATTTT. Protein product: CASSLRGNSNTIYF.

This chain joins TRBV19 and TRBJ1-4, with D perhaps TRBD1 (5 bases). CDR1 is LNHDA, CDR2 SQIVND, per germline (reference sequence). The V gene lost 5 bases and the J gene lost 7 bases, with 8 bases spanning the gap. The CDR3 runs to 12 residues. The CDR3 is CASSGDSEKLFF. The CDR3 DNA is TGTGCCAGTAGTGGTGACAGTGAAAAACTGTTTTTT.

This clone was seen a handful of times. The chain uses TRBV7-2 and TRBJ1-4, with TRBD1 identical over 7 bases. The junction had 2 bases not matched to a gene; V was cut back by 3 bases and J by 7 bases. Germline assignment: CDR1 SGHTA and CDR2 FQGNSA. This CDR3 has 13 residues. CDR3 sequence reads: CASSFRQGEKLFF. The CDR3 nucleotides read TGTGCCAGCAGCTTTAGACAGGGTGAAAAACTGTTTTTT. The whole variable domain, filled in from reference TRBV7-2 and TRBJ1-4, reads GAGVSQSPSNKVTEKGKDVELRCDPISGHTALYWYRQSLGQGLEFLIYFQGNSAPDKSGLPSDRFSAERTGGSVSTLTIQRTQQEDSAVYLCASSFRQGEKLFFGSGTQLSVL.

The chain recombines TRBV7-3 with TRBJ1-3, with D hard to call. V lost 8 bases and J lost 5, with 34 bases in between. Per the germline V gene, CDR1 is SGHTA and CDR2 is FQGTGA. The CDR3 is 20 amino acids. As DNA, the CDR3 is TGTGCCAGCCGGGTTCCCAGCTTAGATTCGGGCCAAGAAGAGCGAAACACCATATATTTT. It translates to CASRVPSLDSGQEERNTIYF.

The rearrangement uses TRBV5-5 and TRBJ2-2; 7 bases align to TRBD1. The ends lost 3 bases at V and 4 bases at J; junction bases unmatched: 6. CDR3 length equals 15 residues. Germline V gene lookup returns CDR1 SGHKS and CDR2 YYEKEE (reference sequence). CDR3 sequence: CASSWGTVGTGELFF. CDR3 DNA: TGTGCCAGCAGCTGGGGGACAGTAGGCACCGGGGAGCTGTTTTTT.

The chain joins TRBV9 to TRBJ2-1, with D possibly matching TRBD2 (5 bases). In germline, CDR1 is SGDLS, CDR2 YYNGEE. Trimming took 5 bases from V and 3 from J, leaving 15 bases between them. The CDR3 runs to 15 residues. Written as DNA, the CDR3 is TGTGCCAGCAGTCCCAGCGGAGGAAGCTACAATGAGCAGTTCTTC. Protein product: CASSPSGGSYNEQFF.

This clone showed up just once. In nucleotides, the CDR3 is TGTGCCAGCAGCCAAGAGAAGGGTAGCTCCTACGAGCAGTACTTC. Translated, it gives CASSQEKGSSYEQYF. The rearrangement uses TRBV14 and TRBJ2-7; no clear D. Germline lookup yields CDR1 SGHDN and CDR2 FVKESK. Trimming removed 0 bases from V and 0 bases from J, with 9 bases in between. The CDR3 contains 15 residues.

J is TRBJ2-1 and V is TRBV30; TRBD2 aligns across 8 bases. Germline CDR1 reads GTSNPN; CDR2 reads SVGIG (reference sequence). The CDR3 extends over 14 amino acids. Losses at the gene ends were 1 base for V and 9 bases for J; bases not matched to a gene: 8. The CDR3 region has the DNA TGTGCCTGGAGTGGGGGGACTAGATCAGTTGAGCAGTTCTTC. It codes for CAWSGGTRSVEQFF.

The CDR3 loop is CASSEDRGGEQYF. CDR3 DNA sequence: TGTGCCAGCAGCGAGGACAGGGGTGGCGAGCAGTACTTC. The rearrangement joins TRBV6-1 to TRBJ2-7; 9 bases fit TRBD1. This CDR3 is built from 13 residues. Germline V gives CDR1 MNHNS, CDR2 SASEGT. J gave up 6 bases and V 6 bases, and 6 bases lay outside the gene matches.

The chain couples TRBV25-1 to TRBJ2-5, with TRBD2 matching over 9 bases. J gave up 1 base and V 4 bases, and 4 bases lay outside the gene matches. CDR1 MGHDK and CDR2 SYGVNS come from the germline V gene. This CDR3 comprises 15 residues. The CDR3: CASSVISGSQETQYF. The CDR3 nucleotides read TGTGCCAGCAGTGTGATTAGCGGGAGCCAAGAGACCCAGTACTTC.

The V gene is TRBV19, the J gene TRBJ1-1; TRBD1 aligns across 7 bases. This CDR3 comprises 13 residues. The germline gives CDR1 LNHDA, CDR2 SQIVND (reference sequence). J lost 5 bases, V lost 4 bases, and 4 bases had no gene match. CDR3 nucleotides: TGTGCCAGTAGTACGAGGGGGCGGACTGAAGCTTTCTTT. As protein: CASSTRGRTEAFF.

J is TRBJ2-5 and V is TRBV2; 7 bases agree with TRBD2. Per the germline V gene, CDR1 is SNHLY and CDR2 is FYNNEI. This CDR3 comprises 15 residues. After removal of 8 bases from V and 3 bases from J, the junction contained 12 bases not matched to a gene. The CDR3 DNA follows: TGTGCCAGCTTATCATTCGGGCTAGCGGAAGAGACCCAGTACTTC. This translates into CASLSFGLAEETQYF.

This clone came up a few times. The chain recombines TRBV10-3 with TRBJ1-5; unclear D gene. Trimming stripped 0 bases from V and 13 bases from J, with 10 bases between. Germline CDR1 reads ENHRY; CDR2 reads SYGVKD. This CDR3 has 12 amino acids. The CDR3 reads CAISESTGFQHF. As DNA, the CDR3 is TGTGCCATCAGTGAGTCCACCGGGTTTCAGCATTTT.

The chain combines TRBV9 with TRBJ1-5; D ambiguous. The V and J ends lost 0 bases and 2 bases respectively, with 6 bases between them. CDR1 and CDR2 from the germline V gene are SGDLS and YYNGEE. This CDR3 spans 14 amino acids. CDR3 sequence reads: CASSVASGNQPQHF. CDR3 bases: TGTGCCAGCAGCGTAGCTTCTGGCAATCAGCCCCAGCATTTT.

This chain uses TRBV19 with TRBJ2-5; D is perhaps TRBD1 (7 bases). Germline CDR1 and CDR2: LNHDA and SQIVND (reference sequence). Trimming cost V 3 bases and J 2 bases, with 13 bases left between them. The CDR3 is made up of 15 amino acids. CDR3 coding DNA: TGTGCCAGTAGTATTCAGGGGGGCGGACAAGAGACCCAGTACTTC. This gives the protein CASSIQGGGQETQYF.

A single count supports this clone. This sample also contains other DNA sequences that code for the same CDR3. The chain combines TRBV5-1 with TRBJ2-5; possibly TRBD2 for D (6 bases). This CDR3 comprises 13 residues. Germline CDR1 is SGHRS and CDR2 is YFSETQ. Between the trimmed V and J ends, which lost 4 bases and 5 bases, there was a span of 12 bases. The CDR3 protein is CASSPGGGETQYF. As DNA, the CDR3 is TGCGCCAGCAGCCCGGGTGGGGGGGAGACCCAGTACTTC.

The chain uses TRBV30 and TRBJ2-7; 9 nucleotides agree with TRBD1. This CDR3 comprises 13 residues. CDR1 and CDR2 (germline): GTSNPN, SVGIG (reference sequence). The V and J ends lost 3 bases and 6 bases, in that order; junction bases with no gene match: 6. CDR3 sequence reads: CAWRLTGGGEQYF. CDR3 DNA: TGTGCCTGGAGATTGACAGGGGGAGGCGAGCAGTACTTC.

This chain links TRBV27 with TRBJ2-7; possible D gene TRBD1, 6 bases. Germline V gene sequence: CDR1 MNHEY, CDR2 SMNVEV (reference sequence). The length of the CDR3 is 15 residues. The V end was cut by 5 bases, the J end by 2 bases, with 16 bases between. For the CDR3, the DNA is TGTGCCAGCAGTGGTCAGGGGCAGGCCACCTACGAGCAGTACTTC. Its translation is CASSGQGQATYEQYF.

On this clone: This sample also contains other DNA sequences that code for the same CDR3. This chain links TRBV5-1 with TRBJ2-7, with D maybe TRBD1 (6 bases). The CDR3 spans 13 residues. CDR1 is SGHRS and CDR2 is YFSETQ in the germline V gene. Deletions cut 5 bases from V and 1 base from J, with 10 bases between. CDR3 DNA: TGCGCCAGCAGGCGGACAGCTTCCTACGAGCAGTACTTC. Amino acids: CASRRTASYEQYF. The full variable domain, rest sourced from reference TRBV5-1 and TRBJ2-7, is KAGVTQTPRYLIKTRGQQVTLSCSPISGHRSVSWYQQTPGQGLQFLFEYFSETQRNKGNFPGRFSGRQFSNSRSEMNVSTLELGDSALYLCASRRTASYEQYFGPGTRLTVT.

The chain recombines TRBV10-3 with TRBJ2-5, with a tentative D call TRBD1 (5 bases). Trimming shortened V by 0 bases and J by 2 bases, and 7 bases separated the two germline ends. The CDR3 extends over 14 amino acids. Germline assignment: CDR1 ENHRY and CDR2 SYGVKD. CDR3 residues: CAISESKGQETQYF. In DNA, the CDR3 is TGTGCCATCAGTGAGTCGAAGGGGCAAGAGACCCAGTACTTC.

The J gene is TRBJ2-1, the V gene TRBV29-1; D unclear. Trimming shortened V by 4 bases and J by 4 bases, and 14 bases separated the two germline ends. The CDR3 is 14 amino acids. CDR1 and CDR2 from the germline V gene are SQVTM and ANQGSEA. The CDR3 region is CSVVRTGAYNEQFF. DNA for the CDR3: TGCAGCGTTGTTAGGACCGGTGCTTACAATGAGCAGTTCTTC.

V is TRBV10-3 and J is TRBJ1-1; D ambiguous. There are 15 residues in the CDR3. CDR1 and CDR2 (germline): ENHRY, SYGVKD. The V and J ends lost 3 bases and 11 bases respectively, with 22 bases between them. The CDR3: CAISESPGDLSGAFF. CDR3 bases: TGTGCCATCAGTGAATCCCCCGGAGACCTTAGCGGGGCTTTCTTT.

The V gene is TRBV11-1, the J gene TRBJ1-1; the D is unclear. The CDR3 consists of 13 residues. V was clipped by 0 bases and J by 11 bases, with 13 bases between them. Germline lookup yields CDR1 SGHAT and CDR2 FQDESV (reference sequence). CDR3 sequence (DNA): TGTGCCAGCAGCTTAGCGGACGTCTTAAATGCTTTCTTT. Translation: CASSLADVLNAFF.

This clone was seen more than once but under ten times. The chain has TRBV28 and TRBJ1-5; D remains ambiguous. The CDR3 has 12 residues. The V gene lost 7 bases and the J gene lost 7 bases, with 11 bases spanning the gap. Germline CDR1 and CDR2: MDHEN and SYDVKM. In DNA, the CDR3 is TGTGCCAGCACCGTCTATGGACAGCCCCAGCATTTT. It specifies CASTVYGQPQHF.

The chain is built from TRBV6-5 and TRBJ2-3, with a tentative D call TRBD2 (5 bases). Trimming took off 4 bases at V and 6 bases at J, with 11 bases between the two ends. Germline V lookup: CDR1 MNHEY, CDR2 SVGAGI. The CDR3 has 13 residues. CDR3 nucleotides: TGTGCCAGCAGTTTGCGGGTGTCTGATACGCAGTATTTT. Protein: CASSLRVSDTQYF.

This chain uses TRBV7-2 with TRBJ1-1, with TRBD1 identical over 9 bases. The length of the CDR3 is 15 residues. Losses at the gene ends were 4 bases for V and 4 bases for J; bases not matched to a gene: 7. Germline V gene lookup returns CDR1 SGHTA and CDR2 FQGNSA. The CDR3 bases are TGTGCCAGCAGCTCACAAACAGGGGGCACCACTGAAGCTTTCTTT. Translated, it gives CASSSQTGGTTEAFF.

The gene calls are TRBV10-3 and TRBJ2-7; D uncertain. In germline, CDR1 is ENHRY, CDR2 SYGVKD. V was cut by 0 bases and J by 2 bases, with 8 bases left in between. There are 14 residues in the CDR3. CDR3 DNA sequence: TGTGCCATCAGTGAGTCTAAGGGCACCTACGAGCAGTACTTC. Encoded protein: CAISESKGTYEQYF.

The gene calls are TRBV5-4 and TRBJ1-1; no firm D call. Germline V lookup: CDR1 SGHNT, CDR2 YYREEE (reference sequence). The CDR3 contains 15 residues. The V gene lost 4 bases and the J gene lost 0 bases, with 13 bases spanning the gap. The CDR3 DNA follows: TGTGCCAGCAGCCTTGGGAACGGTATGAACACTGAAGCTTTCTTT. This codes for CASSLGNGMNTEAFF.